Listed here are 5 T cell receptor beta chains from one sample, sequenced in a study of shared clonotypes between healthy human individuals. Using immunoSEQ multiplex PCR, the repertoire was profiled, and TCRdb retains in-frame clones only, with some absent. The sample lists 400,000 to 550,000 clones; 79% were seen once. Sequencing was carried out using PBMCs. The receptors were gathered from a woman in her thirties or forties in good health. Some clones in this sample may be carry-over from other donors' samples.

The chain employs TRBV6-6 and TRBJ2-7, with 9 nucleotides matching TRBD1. This CDR3 region has 15 residues. With V trimmed by 5 bases and J by 2 bases, 7 bases remained unmatched. CDR1 MNHNY and CDR2 SVGAGI come from the germline V gene (reference sequence). CDR3 amino acids: CASSTRTGVTYEQYF. CDR3 bases: TGTGCCAGCAGTACTCGGACAGGGGTAACCTACGAGCAGTACTTC.

This clone was counted at least ten times. Other DNA sequences in this specimen translate into the identical CDR3. CDR3 sequence (DNA): TGTGCCAGCAGCTTAGGCAATTCCTACGAGCAGTACTTC. It specifies CASSLGNSYEQYF. This sequence joins TRBV5-4 and TRBJ2-7, with D uncertain. Germline V gene sequence: CDR1 SGHNT, CDR2 YYREEE (reference sequence). V was clipped by 2 bases and J by 1 base, with 7 bases between them. CDR3 length: 13 residues.

CDR3 amino acids: CASRLTVGNSNQPQHF. CDR3 bases: TGCGCCAGCAGGCTAACGGTAGGAAATAGCAATCAGCCCCAGCATTTT. J is TRBJ1-5 and V is TRBV5-1, with D unresolved. The germline V gene encodes CDR1 SGHRS and CDR2 YFSETQ. Trimming took off 5 bases at V and 0 bases at J, with 15 bases between the two ends. The CDR3 covers 16 residues.

This chain joins TRBV7-2 and TRBJ1-1; 9 bases match TRBD1. The CDR3 is 16 amino acids. CDR1 is SGHTA and CDR2 is FQGNSA in the germline V gene. V was pared by 4 bases and J by 6 bases, with 12 bases of the junction left unmatched. The CDR3 reads CASSSPGTGLRAEAFF. Written as DNA, the CDR3 is TGTGCCAGCAGCTCCCCCGGGACAGGGCTTCGCGCTGAAGCTTTCTTT.

The chain joins TRBV28 to TRBJ1-1; D gene unclear. Trimming cost V 3 bases and J 2 bases, with 7 bases left between them. Germline-derived CDR1 and CDR2 are MDHEN and SYDVKM. The CDR3 consists of 13 residues. The CDR3 loop reads CASSFSRNTEAFF. CDR3 nucleotides: TGTGCCAGCAGTTTTTCTCGTAACACTGAAGCTTTCTTT.